These T cell receptor beta chains were read from a single sample in a study of T cell responses to AZD1222 COVID-19 vaccine. The data were produced by immunoSEQ multiplex PCR, yet TCRdb's version contains in-frame clones alone and is incomplete. Of about 110,000 clones listed, about 94% are singletons. Sample: peripheral blood, taken 28 days after the second AZD1222 dose. The receptors were sampled from an adult who received the AZD1222 COVID-19 vaccine. Each CDR3 is given with its conserved first and last residue. The D gene is left open where the match is weak. Clone size appears in some rows only: once, few, many, or a class for an expanded clone.

TRBV11-2	TRBJ2-1	once	-	CASGSVQFF	TGTGCCAGCGGGAGTGTGCAGTTCTTC
TRBV28	TRBJ1-3	-	-	CASSLTGPLSSGNTIYF	TGTGCCAGCAGTTTAACAGGTCCCCTCAGCTCTGGAAACACCATATATTTT
TRBV12-5	TRBJ1-2	-	TRBD1	CASGGQRTGGAFGDYGYTF	TGTGCTAGTGGTGGTCAGAGGACAGGGGGCGCGTTCGGGGACTATGGCTACACCTTC
TRBV5-5	TRBJ2-7	-	-	CASSFGSGPLEQYF	TGTGCCAGCAGCTTCGGAAGCGGCCCCCTCGAGCAGTACTTC
TRBV7-2	TRBJ1-5	-	-	CASSLVENSNQPQHF	TGTGCCAGCAGCTTAGTCGAAAATAGCAATCAGCCCCAGCATTTT
TRBV5-4	TRBJ2-7	-	-	CASSVDLTYEQYF	TGTGCCAGCAGCGTGGACCTCACCTACGAGCAGTACTTC
TRBV7-9	TRBJ2-7	-	-	CASSLSSEQYF	TGTGCCAGCAGCTTATCGTCCGAGCAGTACTTC
TRBV24-1	TRBJ1-1	few	TRBD1	CATSDLDRGRGAFF	TGTGCCACCAGTGATTTGGACAGGGGGCGAGGCGCTTTCTTT
TRBV12-5	TRBJ1-2	-	-	CASGLLTALQDRNYGYTF	TGTGCTAGTGGTTTGCTAACAGCCCTCCAAGACAGAAACTATGGCTACACCTTC
TRBV7-2	TRBJ1-2	few	-	CASSLGHGNYGYTF	TGTGCCAGCAGCTTAGGTCACGGGAACTATGGCTACACCTTC
TRBV18	TRBJ1-5	-	TRBD1	CASSPGQPHQPQHF	TGTGCCAGCTCACCGGGACAGCCACATCAGCCCCAGCATTTT
TRBV20-1	TRBJ1-2	-	TRBD1	CSASGTVLGYGYTF	TGCAGTGCTAGTGGGACAGTTTTAGGCTATGGCTACACCTTC
TRBV7-8	TRBJ1-1	-	-	CASSYYRDREAFF	TGTGCCAGCAGCTACTACCGGGACCGTGAAGCTTTCTTT
TRBV27	TRBJ2-3	-	-	CASSSWGGGSTDTQYF	TGTGCCAGCAGTTCATGGGGCGGGGGCAGCACAGATACGCAGTATTTT
TRBV6-5	TRBJ1-1	-	-	CASSYSILRVNTEAFF	TGTGCCAGCAGTTACTCGATTTTAAGGGTGAACACTGAAGCTTTCTTT
TRBV6-1	TRBJ1-4	-	TRBD1	CASSDQGASEKLFF	TGTGCCAGCAGTGATCAGGGGGCAAGTGAAAAACTGTTTTTT
TRBV11-3	TRBJ2-1	-	TRBD2	CASGTSGNGYNEQFF	TGTGCCAGCGGGACTAGCGGGAATGGTTACAATGAGCAGTTCTTC
TRBV5-1	TRBJ2-5	-	-	CASSPLGAGRETQYF	TGCGCCAGCTCCCCCCTCGGGGCGGGGCGAGAGACCCAGTACTTC
TRBV2	TRBJ1-6	-	-	CASSEMGPNSPLHF	TGTGCCAGCAGTGAAATGGGACCAAATTCACCCCTCCACTTT
TRBV5-4	TRBJ2-7	-	-	CASSLGPGWEQYF	TGTGCCAGCAGCTTGGGGCCAGGGTGGGAGCAGTACTTC
TRBV3-1/TRBV3-2	TRBJ2-7	-	-	CASSQDWVDEQYF	TGTGCCAGCAGCCAAGATTGGGTTGACGAGCAGTACTTC
TRBV2	TRBJ1-1	-	-	CASMAPPGRATPGGAFF	TGTGCCAGCATGGCGCCTCCGGGACGAGCGACTCCCGGGGGAGCTTTCTTT
TRBV6-5	TRBJ1-3	-	-	CASSYGYSGNTIYF	TGTGCCAGCAGTTACGGATACTCTGGAAACACCATATATTTT
TRBV5-1	TRBJ1-5	-	-	CASSPGDGNQPQHF	TGCGCCAGCAGCCCAGGGGATGGCAATCAGCCCCAGCATTTT
TRBV11-2	TRBJ1-4	many	TRBD1	CASSFSTGVGEKLFF	TGTGCCAGCAGCTTCTCGACAGGGGTGGGGGAAAAACTGTTTTTT
TRBV7-9	TRBJ1-1	-	-	CASSYAENTEAFF	TGTGCCAGCAGCTATGCGGAGAACACTGAAGCTTTCTTT
TRBV5-6	TRBJ2-2	-	TRBD2	CASSWPRTSGYTGELFF	TGTGCCAGCAGCTGGCCTCGGACTAGCGGGTACACCGGGGAGCTGTTTTTT
TRBV19	TRBJ1-5	-	-	CASSISTVRNQPQHF	TGTGCCAGTAGTATTTCCACAGTTCGCAATCAGCCCCAGCATTTT
TRBV9	TRBJ1-6	-	-	CASSVEAEGMGNSPLHF	TGTGCCAGCAGCGTAGAGGCGGAGGGTATGGGCAATTCACCCCTCCACTTT
TRBV5-1	TRBJ2-7	-	-	CASSGSVTQTYEQYF	TGCGCCAGCAGCGGGTCGGTAACTCAAACCTACGAGCAGTACTTC
TRBV4-2	TRBJ2-2	-	-	CASSQATLRGSGTGELFF	TGTGCCAGCAGCCAAGCTACCCTTCGGGGCTCGGGGACCGGGGAGCTGTTTTTT
TRBV29-1	TRBJ1-1	-	-	CSARIGTVNTEAFF	TGCAGCGCGAGGATCGGGACGGTGAACACTGAAGCTTTCTTT
TRBV7-9	TRBJ2-1	-	-	CASSLDLHHDEQFF	TGTGCCAGCAGCTTAGACCTTCACCACGATGAGCAGTTCTTC
TRBV28	TRBJ1-1	once	TRBD1	CASSPPPPGQYSEAFF	TGTGCCAGCAGTCCCCCCCCGCCGGGACAGTACAGTGAAGCTTTCTTT
TRBV5-6	TRBJ2-7	-	-	CASSYGASYEQYF	TGTGCCAGCAGCTACGGGGCCTCCTACGAGCAGTACTTC
TRBV29-1	TRBJ2-2	-	TRBD2	CSVDWGSSGVAGELFF	TGCAGCGTTGACTGGGGGTCTAGCGGTGTGGCCGGGGAGCTGTTTTTT
TRBV7-2	TRBJ1-1	-	-	CASSLDVGGGTEAFF	TGTGCCAGCAGCTTAGATGTTGGGGGTGGGACTGAAGCTTTCTTT
TRBV5-5	TRBJ1-2	once	-	CASSLDTNYGYTF	TGTGCCAGCAGTCTTGACACGAACTATGGCTACACCTTC
TRBV6-5	TRBJ2-3	-	TRBD2	CASRTSGHTSDTQYF	TGTGCCAGCAGGACTAGCGGGCACACGTCGGATACGCAGTATTTT
TRBV5-6	TRBJ1-2	-	TRBD1	CASSGTGAYGYTF	TGTGCCAGCAGCGGAACAGGGGCGTATGGCTACACCTTC
TRBV6-1	TRBJ2-3	-	-	CASSEALRGTDTQYF	TGTGCCAGCAGTGAAGCGCTCAGGGGTACAGATACGCAGTATTTT
TRBV11-2	TRBJ2-3	-	TRBD2	CASSRGAGGPTQYF	TGTGCCAGCAGCCGGGGGGCGGGGGGCCCTACGCAGTATTTT
TRBV14	TRBJ2-7	-	-	CASSPQYEQYF	TGTGCCAGCAGCCCCCAATACGAGCAGTACTTC
TRBV5-6	TRBJ1-5	-	-	CASSFGGNQPQHF	TGTGCCAGCAGCTTCGGCGGTAATCAGCCCCAGCATTTT
TRBV5-1	TRBJ2-7	-	TRBD1	CASSQTRGHPYEQYF	TGCGCCAGCAGCCAAACAAGGGGGCATCCCTACGAGCAGTACTTC
TRBV5-1	TRBJ2-2	once	-	CASSLAPGTGELFF	TGCGCCAGCAGCTTGGCGCCGGGGACCGGGGAGCTGTTTTTT
TRBV7-9	TRBJ2-2	-	-	CAPGIPGRTGELFF	TGTGCCCCCGGAATACCGGGTCGCACCGGGGAGCTGTTTTTT
TRBV5-1	TRBJ1-6	-	TRBD1	CASSAGTGTSPLHF	TGCGCCAGCAGCGCCGGGACAGGGACTTCACCCCTCCACTTT
TRBV30	TRBJ2-3	-	TRBD2	CAWSPGGGTQYF	TGTGCCTGGAGTCCTGGCGGGGGGACGCAGTATTTT
TRBV27	TRBJ1-2	-	-	CASRLTGPGGYTF	TGTGCCAGCAGGCTCACAGGCCCGGGAGGCTACACCTTC
TRBV5-1	TRBJ1-1	-	-	CASRPSGDDEAFF	TGCGCCAGCAGACCCTCAGGTGACGATGAAGCTTTCTTT
TRBV19	TRBJ2-7	-	-	CASSIGGVYNEQYF	TGTGCCAGTAGTATAGGTGGGGTTTACAACGAGCAGTACTTC
TRBV6-2/TRBV6-3	TRBJ1-5	-	TRBD1	CASTPGTVNQPQHF	TGTGCCAGCACCCCCGGGACAGTCAATCAGCCCCAGCATTTT
TRBV19	TRBJ2-6	-	-	CASSILGRGGGANVLTF	TGTGCCAGTAGTATACTCGGCAGGGGTGGAGGGGCCAACGTCCTGACTTTC
TRBV18	TRBJ1-1	-	-	CASSQSWGDTEAFF	TGTGCCAGCTCCCAGAGTTGGGGGGACACTGAAGCTTTCTTT